This TCR beta chain was identified during a study of identical twins. Germline CDR1 reads SGHTA; CDR2 reads FQGTGA. CDR3 size: 16 residues. The V segment lost 0 bases and the J segment 7 bases; nucleotides outside the gene matches: 4. TCRdb reprocessed the 5' RACE reads with MiXCR, giving one entry per CDR3 protein. The sample includes about 790,000 distinct CDR3 sequences, about 20% of them seen just once. These records were also assigned to another study, of T cells expressing NK-cell markers.

The rearrangement links TRBV7-3 to TRBJ2-1; 12 bases agree with TRBD2. Sequencing input: PBMCs. The source of this sequence is a woman under 30 in good health. This CDR3 is CASSLTGLAGQNEQFF. DNA for the CDR3: TGTGCCAGCAGCTTAACCGGACTAGCGGGACAGAATGAGCAGTTCTTC.